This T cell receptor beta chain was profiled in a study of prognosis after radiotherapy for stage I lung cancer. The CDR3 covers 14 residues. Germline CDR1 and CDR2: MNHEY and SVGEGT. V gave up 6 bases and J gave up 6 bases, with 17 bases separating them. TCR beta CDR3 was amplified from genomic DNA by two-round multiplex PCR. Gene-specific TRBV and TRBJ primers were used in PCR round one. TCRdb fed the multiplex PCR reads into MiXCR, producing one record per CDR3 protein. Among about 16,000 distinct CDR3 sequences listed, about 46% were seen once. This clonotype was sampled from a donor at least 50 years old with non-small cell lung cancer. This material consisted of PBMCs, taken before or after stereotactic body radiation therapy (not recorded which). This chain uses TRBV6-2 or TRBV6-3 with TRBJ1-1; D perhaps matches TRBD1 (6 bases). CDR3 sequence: CASRREGRGPEAFF. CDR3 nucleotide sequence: TGTGCCAGCAGGCGAGAGGGCAGGGGCCCTGAAGCTTTCTTT.